This T cell receptor beta chain was profiled in a study of regulatory T cells in long-lasting Graves disease. Indicated time point: persistent/refractory GD, antithyroid drugs over 5 years with positive TRAb. TCR sequences were obtained from RNA taken from PBMCs. This clonotype was counted between two and nine times. Its antigen is still unknown. This CDR3 comprises 15 residues. Per the germline V gene, CDR1 is MNHEY and CDR2 is SVGAGI. With V trimmed by 2 bases and J by 5 bases, 8 bases remained unmatched. General study results and limits: Samples came from peripheral blood alone, without thyroid tissue. Limited sample numbers may have lowered accuracy. The number of shared public clonotypes was higher in persistent patients (about 2,700) than new patients (roughly 970).

Assembly of TCR beta libraries relied on iRepertoire HTBI primers together with Arm-PCR of CDR3 regions. In TCRdb, the multiplex PCR reads were re-called with MiXCR into one record per CDR3 protein. The sample comprises hundreds of thousands of distinct CDR3 sequences, under 25% of which are singletons, and over 7.5% rests with the top ten. The sample was peripheral blood mononuclear cells (PBMCs), taken when the disease was refractory, from a patient treated with antithyroid drugs. This TCR was recovered from a female donor with Graves disease. The chain uses TRBV6-5 and TRBJ2-7; 8 nucleotides agree with TRBD1. The CDR3 DNA sequence: TGTGCCAGCAGTTACCTTTTGGACAGGGTCGACGAGCAGTACTTC. Amino acids: CASSYLLDRVDEQYF.